This TCR beta chain originates from a study of blood T cell repertoires in COVID-19 (dated by TCRdb to 2019 to 2021). Regarding the complete study: The collaborator samples originated in the United States, Italy and Spain and spanned the acute and convalescent phases of COVID-19. The material from the prospective study consisted of cDNA or gDNA derived from T cells, B-cell-depleted T cells, or PBMCs. Subjects who had been exposed to COVID-19, were actively infected with it, or had recovered from it provided the deeply sampled blood TCRbeta repertoires that made up the dataset. The repertoires were made available in a free public database intended to serve as a resource for research on the immune response to SARS-CoV-2. Samples were obtained from the ongoing ImmuneRACE study (first 160 participants) and from 1,254 subjects provided by 6 global collaborators. Nearly every sample came with metadata listing a de-identified subject ID, COVID-19 status, age in years and sex. Where HLA class I and class II types were available, the types were taken from metadata supplied by the sample provider, not from assay-based typing.

TCRbeta CDR3 regions were amplified from genomic DNA using the immunoSEQ Assay, a bias-controlled multiplex PCR. The study's processing was this. Within the assay, amplification of reference gene primers was used to estimate how many nucleated cells each sample contained. Sequence reads were collapsed and filtered to measure the absolute abundance of every unique TCRbeta CDR3 rearrangement. For each sample, productive Simpson clonality was calculated as the square root of Simpson's diversity index over productive rearrangements. Not all clones reach the TCRdb copy of this immuneACCESS table, which keeps in-frame sequences only. Checked studies attribute under half of the gap to unresolved V genes and leave the rest unexplained. That table furnishes V, J and clone size, whereas the DNA furnished D and trimming. The sample table holds more than 250,000 clones, of which roughly 90% were seen once. In total, the top ten clones hold about 0.7% of the sample.

The collaborating institutions used their own protocols to collect whole blood in K2EDTA tubes. Collaborator samples were shipped for TCRbeta analysis as frozen whole blood, isolated PBMCs, or DNA extracted from either sample type. According to the germline V gene, CDR1 reads SGHRS and CDR2 reads YFSETQ. The CDR3, cysteine through phenylalanine, is 16 amino acids long. CDR3 DNA is the only sequence kept; it has 48 bases, read in frame from the first base. V is trimmed back by 4 bases and J by 1 base, and the junction contains 7 bases that no gene match accounts for. Broader findings and caveats from the paper: The amount of clinical and demographic metadata varied by source and participant and was provided uncurated.

A note on this clone: Its antigen is currently not known. There are no base qualities to consult, and no much larger clone falls within one base.

The TCR was taken from a human donor in a cohort sampled during active COVID-19. The V gene is TRBV5-1 and the J gene is TRBJ2-1, with 8 middle bases fitting TRBD2. The sequencing input was peripheral blood. The CDR3 here reads CASSGGLVVSYNEQFF. The DNA sequence reads TGCGCCAGCAGCGGGGGACTAGTCGTTTCCTACAATGAGCAGTTCTTC. With the rest looked up from the reference TRBV5-1 and TRBJ2-1 genes rather than sequenced, the full variable domain is KAGVTQTPRYLIKTRGQQVTLSCSPISGHRSVSWYQQTPGQGLQFLFEYFSETQRNKGNFPGRFSGRQFSNSRSEMNVSTLELGDSALYLCASSGGLVVSYNEQFFGPGTRLTVL.